The clone carrying this T cell receptor beta chain was seen just once. Its antigen is as yet unknown. The sample comes from a study of cytomegalovirus exposure and HLA in healthy donors. Study-wide results and caveats: TCR beta V segments were, for the most part, productive about 87% or about 30% of the time in an earlier analysis. TCR beta chains numbering about 160 were designated cytomegalovirus-associated.

The germline V gene encodes CDR1 SGHDN and CDR2 FVKESK. The CDR3 has 17 residues. Between the trimmed V and J ends, which lost 4 bases and 5 bases, there was a span of 21 bases. PCR employed 60 Vbeta and 13 Jbeta primers. Measured with immunoSEQ multiplex PCR; TCRdb has only the in-frame clones, and not every one. The sample holds about 110,000 clones; 79% are singletons and the top ten take about 3.1%. The chain recombines TRBV14 with TRBJ2-1; a weak D match, TRBD2 (5 bases). Sequenced sample: PBMCs. This clonotype was obtained from a woman aged 40 to 50 in good health and CMV-seronegative. The DNA for the CDR3 is TGTGCCAGCAGCCCGGGTCCGGGATACCCTCATGACAATGAGCAGTTCTTC. It is translated as CASSPGPGYPHDNEQFF.